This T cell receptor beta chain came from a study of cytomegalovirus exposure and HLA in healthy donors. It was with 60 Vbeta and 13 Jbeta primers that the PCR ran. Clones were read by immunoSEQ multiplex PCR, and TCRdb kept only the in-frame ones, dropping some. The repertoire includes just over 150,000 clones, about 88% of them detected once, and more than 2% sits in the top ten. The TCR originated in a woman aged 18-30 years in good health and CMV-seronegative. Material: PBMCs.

The CDR3 nucleotides read TGTGCCAGCAGTGACGGGGGGCTAGCTAATGAAAAACTGTTTTTT. It yields the protein CASSDGGLANEKLFF. This rearrangement joins TRBV2 to TRBJ1-4; maybe TRBD1 (6 bases). V dropped 3 bases and J dropped 3 bases, with 11 bases sitting between them. The CDR3 loop spans 15 amino acids. Germline CDR1 reads SNHLY; CDR2 reads FYNNEI.